This TCR beta chain comes out of a study of blood T cell repertoires in COVID-19. Study background: Samples of COVID-19 (acute and convalescent) were obtained from the United States, Italy and Spain.

The Seattle patients, enrolled during active infection, were followed longitudinally. Per the original methods: Counts of nucleated cells, estimated from reference gene primer amplification, were obtained. TCRdb's table, derived via immunoSEQ multiplex PCR, lists solely in-frame clones and lacks some. That table supplies the V and J calls and clone size; D and trimming were determined from the DNA. The sample yields fewer than 500,000 clones, about 87% seen once. The CDR3 totals 14 residues. In germline, CDR1 is KGHDR, CDR2 SFDVKD. V was clipped by 4 bases and J by 2 bases, with 9 bases between them. The sequenced sample consisted of peripheral blood. The sequence came from a man aged 18 to 29 with COVID-19, enrolled during active disease. The chain combines TRBV24-1 with TRBJ2-3; D is possibly TRBD1 (5 bases). CDR3 nucleotides: TGTGCCACCAGTGAAAGGGGATCCACAGATACGCAGTATTTT. This sequence encodes CATSERGSTDTQYF.